The 4 T cell receptor beta chains below were found in one sample sequenced in a study of blood T cell repertoires in COVID-19 (dated by TCRdb to 2020 to 2022). Libraries were constructed by the immunoSEQ multiplex PCR assay. The table comes from immuneACCESS by way of TCRdb, which keeps in-frame sequences with V and J called. Part of the clones is missing from these tables; in studies checked, under half for an unresolved V gene and the rest for unknown reasons. The table for this sample lists 150,000 to 180,000 clones; about 79% of them were counted only once. 29% of the sample rests with the top ten. Sequencing was carried out using peripheral blood. The receptors were gathered from a woman aged 60-75 years with acute or convalescent COVID-19.

The chain has TRBV6-2 or TRBV6-3 and TRBJ2-2; 8 positions agree with TRBD2. The germline gives CDR1 MNHEY, CDR2 SVGEGT. The CDR3 runs 18 residues. Trimming took 2 bases from V and 4 from J; bases not matched to a gene: 12. The CDR3 nucleotides are TGTGCCAGCAGTTACCGAACGGCGGGGGGCCGAGGCACCGGGGAGCTGTTTTTT. This translates into CASSYRTAGGRGTGELFF.

The chain links TRBV5-1 to TRBJ1-2, with a possible D match to TRBD1 (6 bases). The CDR3 length is 17 residues. Germline V gene data show CDR1 as SGHRS and CDR2 as YFSETQ. The V and J ends lost 4 bases and 4 bases respectively, with 23 bases between them. The CDR3 protein is CASSPNMGLGASYGYTF. CDR3 bases: TGCGCCAGCAGCCCCAACATGGGATTGGGGGCGAGCTATGGCTACACCTTC.

This clone was picked up one time. This rearrangement joins TRBV5-5 to TRBJ1-4, with D hard to call. The V gene lost 5 bases and the J gene lost 4 bases, with 12 bases spanning the gap. Germline lookup yields CDR1 SGHKS and CDR2 YYEKEE (reference sequence). This CDR3 has 14 residues. This CDR3 is CASSRDNFNEKLFF. CDR3 in DNA: TGTGCCAGCAGTCGCGACAACTTTAATGAAAAACTGTTTTTT.

This CDR3 is CASSWARERGYTF. In nucleotides, the CDR3 is TGTGCCAGCAGCTGGGCGCGGGAACGCGGCTACACCTTC. The rearrangement uses TRBV5-5 and TRBJ1-2, with D unclear. The CDR3 has 13 residues. V lost 3 bases to trimming and J lost 8 bases, with 14 bases between them. The germline V gene has CDR1 SGHKS and CDR2 YYEKEE (reference sequence).